This paragraph reports one T cell receptor beta chain. Its antigen is not known. Only in-frame clones appear in the TCRdb table, and some are missing; sequencing was by immunoSEQ multiplex PCR. The table records tens of thousands of clones, around 87% of them present only once. This sample was taken from a study of OX40 agonist ivuxolimab in advanced cancers. Background on the study: Patients received intravenous ivuxolimab every 2 weeks at 0.01 to 10 mg/kg. The study reported partial responses in three patients: one hepatocellular carcinoma, two cutaneous melanoma.

Germline assignment: CDR1 MGHRA and CDR2 YSYEKL. V lost 3 bases and J lost 9; bases outside the gene matches: 8. CDR3 length: 16 residues. Findings and caveats of the study: The study observed clonal expansion of CD4+ and CD8+ blood T cells by week 6 at 0.1 to 3.0 mg/kg. Researchers did not determine the expanded peripheral T cells' antigen specificity.

The sequences come from CD4+ or CD8+ T cells sorted from blood, collected in a trial of the OX40 agonist ivuxolimab. This chain links TRBV4-1 with TRBJ2-1; 13 nucleotides match TRBD2. This TCR was recovered from an adult with an advanced solid tumor such as melanoma, head and neck, liver or kidney cancer. The CDR3 reads CASSQPTSGRALEQFF. The CDR3 bases are TGCGCCAGCAGCCAGCCCACTAGCGGGAGGGCCCTTGAGCAGTTCTTC.